What follows is one T cell receptor (beta chain) and its context. Clones were read by immunoSEQ multiplex PCR, and TCRdb kept only the in-frame ones, dropping some. The repertoire holds nearly 200,000 clones, with roughly 90% as singletons. The source of the sample is a study of blood T cell repertoires in COVID-19. The CDR3 covers 16 residues. Trimming at V came to 2 bases and at J to 7 bases, leaving 10 bases not matched to a gene. Per the germline V gene, CDR1 is SGHRS and CDR2 is YFSETQ. Sequenced: PBMCs or T cells enriched from blood (not recorded which). The chain carries TRBV5-1 and TRBJ2-1; TRBD2 agrees at 9 bases. The source of this sequence is a woman under 30 who had recovered from COVID-19. The CDR3 bases are TGCGCCAGCAGCTTCGGCGGGGGGGCTTCTGGGAATGAGCAGTTCTTC. As protein: CASSFGGGASGNEQFF.